The clone carrying this T cell receptor beta chain has only one observation. Its antigen is unidentified. PCR or immunohistochemistry showed mismatch repair deficiency in every enrolled patient. This sample is part of a study of PD-1 blockade in mismatch repair-deficient tumors. V shed 5 bases and J shed 1 base, with 14 bases lying between them. CDR1 and CDR2 from the germline V gene are GTSNPN and SVGIG (reference sequence). The CDR3 covers 14 residues. Study observations and caveats: Rapid post-treatment expansion, then contraction, generally preceding radiologic response, marked tumor-resident clones.

The assay was immunoSEQ multiplex PCR, and TCRdb's table has in-frame clones only and misses some. The table lists fewer than 60,000 clones, around three quarters of them singletons, with about 3.5% in the top ten. This clonotype was sampled from an adult with mismatch repair-deficient cancer. V gene TRBV30 combines with J gene TRBJ1-2; weak D call: TRBD1 (6 bases). Sequences were derived from PBMCs, sampled before pembrolizumab treatment. This CDR3 is CAWAGTQSNYGYTF. CDR3 DNA sequence: TGTGCCTGGGCCGGGACACAGAGTAACTATGGCTACACCTTC.